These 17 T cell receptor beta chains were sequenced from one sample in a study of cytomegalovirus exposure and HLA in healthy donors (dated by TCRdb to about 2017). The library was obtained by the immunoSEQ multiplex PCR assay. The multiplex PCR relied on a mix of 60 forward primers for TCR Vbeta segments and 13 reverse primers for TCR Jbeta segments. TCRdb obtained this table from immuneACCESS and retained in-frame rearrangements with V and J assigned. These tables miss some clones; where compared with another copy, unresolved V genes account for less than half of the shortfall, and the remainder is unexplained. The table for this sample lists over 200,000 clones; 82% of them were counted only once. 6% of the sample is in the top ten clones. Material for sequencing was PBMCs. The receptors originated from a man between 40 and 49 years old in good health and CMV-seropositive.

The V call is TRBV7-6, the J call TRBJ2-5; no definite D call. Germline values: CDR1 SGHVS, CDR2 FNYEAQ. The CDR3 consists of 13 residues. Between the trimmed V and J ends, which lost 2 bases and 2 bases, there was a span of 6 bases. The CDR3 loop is CASSLFVQETQYF. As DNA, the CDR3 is TGTGCCAGCAGCTTATTCGTTCAAGAGACCCAGTACTTC. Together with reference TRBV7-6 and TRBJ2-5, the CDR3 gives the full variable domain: GAGVSQSPRYKVTKRGQDVALRCDPISGHVSLYWYRQALGQGPEFLTYFNYEAQQDKSGLPNDRFSAERPEGSISTLTIQRTEQRDSAMYRCASSLFVQETQYFGPGTRLLVL.

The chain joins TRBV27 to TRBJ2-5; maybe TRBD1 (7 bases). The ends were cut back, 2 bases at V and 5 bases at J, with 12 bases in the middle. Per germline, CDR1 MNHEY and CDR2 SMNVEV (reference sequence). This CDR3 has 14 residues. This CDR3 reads CASSLRAGGETQYF. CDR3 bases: TGTGCCAGCAGTTTAAGGGCAGGGGGGGAGACCCAGTACTTC.

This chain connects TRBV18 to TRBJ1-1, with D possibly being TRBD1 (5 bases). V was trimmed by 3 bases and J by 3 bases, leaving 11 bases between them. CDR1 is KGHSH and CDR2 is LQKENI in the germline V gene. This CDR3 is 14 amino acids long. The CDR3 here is CASSPTWGDTEAFF. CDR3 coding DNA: TGTGCCAGCTCACCTACCTGGGGGGACACTGAAGCTTTCTTT.

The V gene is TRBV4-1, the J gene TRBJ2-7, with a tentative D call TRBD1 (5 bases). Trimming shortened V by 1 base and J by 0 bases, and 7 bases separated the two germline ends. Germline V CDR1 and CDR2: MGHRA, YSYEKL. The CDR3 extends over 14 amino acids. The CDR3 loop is CASSQGDSSYEQYF. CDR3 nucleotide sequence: TGCGCCAGCAGCCAAGGTGACAGCTCCTACGAGCAGTACTTC.

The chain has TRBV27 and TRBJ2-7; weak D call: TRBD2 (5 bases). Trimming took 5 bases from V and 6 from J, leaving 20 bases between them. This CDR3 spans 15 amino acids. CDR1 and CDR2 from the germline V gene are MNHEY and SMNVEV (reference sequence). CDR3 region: CASSLRGSPPIEQYV. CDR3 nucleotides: TGTGCCAGCAGTCTCCGGGGTAGTCCACCGATCGAGCAGTACGTC.

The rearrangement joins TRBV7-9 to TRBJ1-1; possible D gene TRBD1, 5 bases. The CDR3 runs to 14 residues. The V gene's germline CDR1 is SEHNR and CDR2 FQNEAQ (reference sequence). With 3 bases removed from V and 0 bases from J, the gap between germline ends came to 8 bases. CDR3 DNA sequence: TGTGCCAGCAGCTTTCCCAGGGTGAACACTGAAGCTTTCTTT. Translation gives CASSFPRVNTEAFF.

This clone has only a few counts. CDR3 nucleotides: TGTGCCAGCCGGGGGTTAATAACCGGGGAGCTGTTTTTT. Translated: CASRGLITGELFF. The chain links TRBV6-6 to TRBJ2-2; possibly TRBD2 for D (6 bases). Germline V gene lookup returns CDR1 MNHNY and CDR2 SVGAGI (reference sequence). This CDR3 spans 13 amino acids. The germline V and J ends were trimmed by 8 bases and 5 bases, with 12 bases remaining between them.

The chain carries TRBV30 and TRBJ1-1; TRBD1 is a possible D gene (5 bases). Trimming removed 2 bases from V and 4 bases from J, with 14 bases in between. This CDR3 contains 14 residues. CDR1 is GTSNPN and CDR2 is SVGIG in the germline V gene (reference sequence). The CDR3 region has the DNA TGTGCCTGGAGTTTAATGGGGGGGATCACTGAAGCTTTCTTT. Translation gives CAWSLMGGITEAFF.

The CDR3 coding sequence is TGTGCCAGCAGTTTACTAGCGGGAGGCACAGATACGCAGTATTTT. It translates to CASSLLAGGTDTQYF. This sequence joins TRBV28 and TRBJ2-3; 10 bases match TRBD2. With 2 bases clipped from V and 1 base from J, the junction kept 0 bases outside the gene matches. Germline values: CDR1 MDHEN, CDR2 SYDVKM. The CDR3 has 15 amino acids. The complete variable domain, with remaining parts taken from reference TRBV28 and TRBJ2-3, reads DVKVTQSSRYLVKRTGEKVFLECVQDMDHENMFWYRQDPGLGLRLIYFSYDVKMKEKGDIPEGYSVSREKKERFSLILESASTNQTSMYLCASSLLAGGTDTQYFGPGTRLTVL.

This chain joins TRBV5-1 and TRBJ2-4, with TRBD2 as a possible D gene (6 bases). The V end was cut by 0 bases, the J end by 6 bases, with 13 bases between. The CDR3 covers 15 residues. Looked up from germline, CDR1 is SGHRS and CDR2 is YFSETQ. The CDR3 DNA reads TGCGCCAGCAGCTTGGAGGAGGGGTCGGGAAACATTCAGTACTTC. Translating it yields CASSLEEGSGNIQYF.

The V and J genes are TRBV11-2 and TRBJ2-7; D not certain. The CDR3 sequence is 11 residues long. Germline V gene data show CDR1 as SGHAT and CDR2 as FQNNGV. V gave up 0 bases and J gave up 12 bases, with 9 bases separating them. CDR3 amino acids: CASSLEETPYV. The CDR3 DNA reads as TGTGCCAGCAGCTTAGAAGAGACTCCGTACGTC.

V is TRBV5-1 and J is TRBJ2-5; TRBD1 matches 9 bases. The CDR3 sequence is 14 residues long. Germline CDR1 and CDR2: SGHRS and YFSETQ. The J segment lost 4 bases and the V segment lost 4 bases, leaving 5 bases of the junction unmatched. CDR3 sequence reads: CASSPGQGIETQYF. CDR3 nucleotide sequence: TGCGCCAGCAGCCCAGGACAGGGGATAGAGACCCAGTACTTC.

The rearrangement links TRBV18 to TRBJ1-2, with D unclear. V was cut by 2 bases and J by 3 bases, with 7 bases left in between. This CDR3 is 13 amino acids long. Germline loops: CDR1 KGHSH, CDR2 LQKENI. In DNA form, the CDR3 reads TGTGCCAGCTCACCAACTATGGACTATGGCTACACCTTC. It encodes CASSPTMDYGYTF.

CDR3 DNA sequence: TGTGCCAGCAGTGAAGGGGCAAACTACGAGCAGTACTTC. Protein: CASSEGANYEQYF. The rearrangement joins TRBV6-5 to TRBJ2-7, with D tentatively TRBD1 (5 bases). The CDR3 runs to 13 residues. Germline V gene sequence: CDR1 MNHEY, CDR2 SVGAGI. The ends were cut back, 5 bases at V and 3 bases at J, with 11 bases in the middle.

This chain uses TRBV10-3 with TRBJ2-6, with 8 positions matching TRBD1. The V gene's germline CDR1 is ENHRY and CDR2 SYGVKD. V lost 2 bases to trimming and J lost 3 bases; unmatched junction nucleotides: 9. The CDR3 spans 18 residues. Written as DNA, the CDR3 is TGTGCCATCAGTGAGAAGCCAGGGGGCGCACATGGGGCCAACGTCCTGACTTTC. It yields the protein CAISEKPGGAHGANVLTF.

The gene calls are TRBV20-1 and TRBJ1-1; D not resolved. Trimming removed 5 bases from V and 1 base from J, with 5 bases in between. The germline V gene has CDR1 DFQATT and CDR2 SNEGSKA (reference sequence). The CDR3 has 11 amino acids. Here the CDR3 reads CSAEENTEAFF. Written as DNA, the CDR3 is TGCAGTGCTGAGGAGAACACTGAAGCTTTCTTT.

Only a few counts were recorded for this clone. The CDR3 coding sequence is TGTGCCAGCAGGCCGTCGGGACAAGAGTTCTACGAGCAGTACTTC. It codes for CASRPSGQEFYEQYF. The J gene is TRBJ2-5, the V gene TRBV6-5, with D perhaps matching TRBD1 (6 bases). With the DNA end fitting TRBJ2-7 better, the J assignment may be wrong. The CDR3 spans 15 residues. CDR1 is MNHEY and CDR2 is SVGAGI in the germline V gene.